This TCR beta chain derives from a study of shared clonotypes between healthy human individuals. Per the germline V gene, CDR1 is LNHNV and CDR2 is YYDKDF (reference sequence). CDR3 length: 13 residues. The V gene lost 0 bases and the J gene lost 7 bases, with 8 bases spanning the gap. Sequencing was performed with immunoSEQ multiplex PCR; in TCRdb, only in-frame clones are kept and a portion is missing. The sample consists of about 960,000 clones, over 75% of them appearing once. The sequencing sample was made of memory CD4+ T cells sorted from blood. The subset is: CD45RA-negative fraction. The receptor's source is a man in his late teens or twenties in good health. The chain joins TRBV15 to TRBJ2-3, with D unresolved. The CDR3 spells CATSRESSNTQYF. Here the CDR3 DNA reads TGTGCCACCAGCAGAGAAAGTTCGAATACGCAGTATTTT.